This T cell receptor (beta chain) was found in a study of Ad26.COV2.S vaccination and SARS-CoV-2 variants. Study-wide findings and caveats: Analyses of TCR breadth and depth may have underestimated total T cell responses. It was vaccine recipients, not placebo recipients, who had the higher spike-specific TCR breadth.

This CDR3 is built from 13 residues. Deletions cut 2 bases from V and 4 bases from J, with 8 bases between. Comment on this clone: Its antigen is currently unknown. This same CDR3 is encoded by further DNA sequences in the sample.

The table came from immunoSEQ multiplex PCR; TCRdb's copy has only in-frame clones and leaves some out. The sample holds around 350,000 clones; under 95% are singletons and the top ten take about 3.9%. This receptor was obtained from a human donor who had recovered from COVID-19. The gene calls are TRBV12-3 or TRBV12-4 and TRBJ1-2, with D maybe TRBD1 (5 bases). This material consisted of peripheral blood, taken after recovery from COVID-19. The CDR3 DNA sequence: TGTGCCAGCAGTTTACAGGGCCTCTATGGCTACACCTTC. Its translation is CASSLQGLYGYTF.